This TCR beta chain was recorded in a study of blood T cells in healthy people across ages. Together with a sample-barcoded 5' primer, a J-beta primer mix was included in a second PCR lasting roughly 7 to 11 cycles. With 12 random nucleotides, a template-switch adaptor tagged each individual cDNA molecule. TCRdb itself ran the 5' RACE reads through MiXCR, one entry per CDR3 protein. The table has roughly 500,000 distinct CDR3 sequences, approximately 30% seen once; the top ten hold around 20%. The CDR3 covers 18 residues. V lost 7 bases, J lost 0 bases, and 11 bases stayed unmatched. Germline V gene sequence: CDR1 SGHTA, CDR2 FQGTGA. About this clonotype: Its specificity is not known.

Each of the donors had roughly 9.4 milliliters of peripheral blood drawn into EDTA-treated Vacutainer tubes. Samples had at least 6.5 million PBMCs isolated from them. Notes on the study in general: More naive CD4+ cells and higher diversity were found in long-lived than in aged donors.

Sequenced input: blood. The chain links TRBV7-3 to TRBJ1-4, with TRBD1 identical over 10 bases. The clonotype comes from a woman in her sixties or seventies in good health. For the CDR3, the DNA is TGTGCCAGCACCCGAAGGGGTGGGACAGGGGCAACTAATGAAAAACTGTTTTTT. As protein: CASTRRGGTGATNEKLFF.